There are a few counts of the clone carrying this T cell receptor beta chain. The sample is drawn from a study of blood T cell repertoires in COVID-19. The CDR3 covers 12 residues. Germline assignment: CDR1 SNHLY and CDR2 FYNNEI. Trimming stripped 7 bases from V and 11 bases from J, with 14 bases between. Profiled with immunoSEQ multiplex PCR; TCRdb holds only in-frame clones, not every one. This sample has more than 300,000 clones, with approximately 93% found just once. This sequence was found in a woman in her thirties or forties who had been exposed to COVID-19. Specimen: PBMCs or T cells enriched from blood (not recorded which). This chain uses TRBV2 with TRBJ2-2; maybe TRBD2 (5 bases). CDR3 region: CASNSDSFELFF. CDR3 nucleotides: TGTGCCAGCAATAGCGATAGCTTTGAGCTGTTTTTT.